Shown below are 23 T cell receptor beta chains from a single sample sequenced in a study of identical twins listed by TCRdb under 2016. Library preparation used 5' RACE. For sequencing, an Illumina HiSeq 2000 was employed. Using fastp trimming at Q25 and MiXCR clonotype assembly, TCRdb reanalyzed the public sequencing data and kept in-frame beta chains. Here each entry gathers all rows of one CDR3 protein and keeps the most common genes and DNA. This sample has 400,000 or so distinct CDR3 sequences in its table, and roughly 9% of those were observed once. The top ten clones comprise approximately 9.3% of the sample. Sequenced material: naive T cells sorted from blood. The cell subset or site label, as the study defines it: cells isolated with a human naive T-cell isolation kit. The receptors come from a woman in her forties or fifties in good health.

In this sample, this clonotype turned up many times. For the CDR3, the DNA is TGTGCCAGCAGCTTGAGTAGCGGATTATACAATGAGCAGTTCTTC. Its translation is CASSLSSGLYNEQFF. The chain employs TRBV11-2 and TRBJ2-1; possibly TRBD2 for D (6 bases). The germline V gene has CDR1 SGHAT and CDR2 FQNNGV. The V gene lost 3 bases and the J gene lost 4 bases, with 13 bases spanning the gap. The length of the CDR3 is 15 residues.

The V gene is TRBV6-1, the J gene TRBJ2-4, with TRBD1 identical over 11 bases. J lost 7 bases, V lost 6 bases, and 5 bases had no gene match. Germline V gene lookup returns CDR1 MNHNS and CDR2 SASEGT. The CDR3 is 14 amino acids. This CDR3 reads CASRRTGGRNIQYF. The CDR3, as DNA: TGTGCCAGCAGGCGGACAGGGGGCAGGAACATTCAGTACTTC.

Ten or more counts support this clonotype. This sequence joins TRBV11-2 and TRBJ1-4; D is possibly TRBD1 (5 bases). The germline gives CDR1 SGHAT, CDR2 FQNNGV. Trimming removed 3 bases at V and 0 bases at J, with 17 bases between. The CDR3 consists of 18 residues. As DNA, the CDR3 is TGTGCCAGCAGCTTCCTTTTTGGGGCCATGGCAACTAATGAAAAACTGTTTTTT. Protein product: CASSFLFGAMATNEKLFF. Full variable domain (missing parts from reference TRBV11-2 and TRBJ1-4): EAGVAQSPRYKIIEKRQSVAFWCNPISGHATLYWYQQILGQGPKLLIQFQNNGVVDDSQLPKDRFSAERLKGVDSTLKIQPAKLEDSAVYLCASSFLFGAMATNEKLFFGSGTQLSVL.

This clonotype was counted between two and nine times. The chain's CDR3 is CASSRGPGETEAFF. The CDR3 region has the DNA TGTGCCAGCAGCCGAGGACCGGGGGAAACTGAAGCTTTCTTT. The J gene is TRBJ1-1, the V gene TRBV6-5; maybe TRBD1 (5 bases). The CDR3 sequence is 14 residues long. The germline V and J ends were trimmed by 6 bases and 5 bases, with 16 bases remaining between them. Germline V gene sequence: CDR1 MNHEY, CDR2 SVGAGI.

This clonotype was seen ten or more times. The rearrangement uses TRBV10-3 and TRBJ1-6; D gene ambiguous. V lost 2 bases and J lost 7, with 9 bases in between. This CDR3 contains 14 residues. Germline-derived CDR1 and CDR2 are ENHRY and SYGVKD. The CDR3 DNA reads as TGTGCCATCAGTGAGATACCGGCGAATTCACCCCTCCACTTT. Translation gives CAISEIPANSPLHF.

The J gene is TRBJ2-7, the V gene TRBV28, with D hard to call. Germline values: CDR1 MDHEN, CDR2 SYDVKM. The V end lost 6 bases, the J end lost 0 bases, and 12 bases lay between the germline ends. The CDR3 is made up of 14 amino acids. The DNA for the CDR3 is TGTGCCAGCAGCCAGGACGGTAGCTCCTACGAGCAGTACTTC. Translating it yields CASSQDGSSYEQYF.

V gene TRBV12-3 or TRBV12-4 combines with J gene TRBJ2-5; 9 bases are shared with TRBD1. V lost 6 bases to trimming and J lost 5 bases; unmatched junction nucleotides: 10. The CDR3 is 15 residues long. CDR3 sequence reads: CASSPGQGFYETQYF. CDR3 DNA sequence: TGTGCCAGCAGCCCCGGACAGGGGTTTTATGAGACCCAGTACTTC.

The rearrangement uses TRBV10-3 and TRBJ2-7; D remains unclear. From germline, CDR1 is ENHRY and CDR2 SYGVKD. The CDR3 is 14 residues long. Between the trimmed V and J ends, which lost 0 bases and 4 bases, there was a span of 10 bases. The CDR3 loop reads CAISESKNLYEQYV. In nucleotides, the CDR3 is TGTGCCATCAGTGAGTCGAAAAACCTATACGAGCAGTACGTC.

This clonotype has ten or more counts. The J gene is TRBJ2-1, the V gene TRBV12-3 or TRBV12-4; D ambiguous. There are 17 residues in the CDR3. The V gene lost 1 base and the J gene lost 0 bases, with 13 bases spanning the gap. The chain's CDR3 is CASSLGSRYSSYNEQFF. In DNA form, the CDR3 reads TGTGCCAGCAGTTTAGGCTCTCGTTACAGCTCCTACAATGAGCAGTTCTTC.

This clonotype came up a few times. The V and J genes are TRBV30 and TRBJ2-2; unclear D gene. The length of the CDR3 is 13 residues. From germline, CDR1 is GTSNPN and CDR2 SVGIG (reference sequence). Trimming removed 2 bases at V and 7 bases at J, with 11 bases between. The CDR3 nucleotides are TGTGCCTGGAGTTCACTGCTTGTCGGGGAGCTGTTTTTT. This encodes CAWSSLLVGELFF.

This clonotype has ten or more counts. This chain links TRBV3-1 with TRBJ2-5; the match to TRBD2 covers 7 bases. The CDR3 is made up of 16 amino acids. J lost 5 bases, V lost 4 bases, and 13 bases had no gene match. Germline CDR1 LGHDT, CDR2 YNNKEL (reference sequence). Written as DNA, the CDR3 is TGTGCCAGCAGCCTGGTCGGGGCGGGAGTCGAGGAGACCCAGTACTTC. Translation gives CASSLVGAGVEETQYF.

The sample holds a few counts of this clonotype. The chain has TRBV5-1 and TRBJ2-1; maybe TRBD1 (5 bases). The germline V gene has CDR1 SGHRS and CDR2 YFSETQ. The CDR3 sequence is 11 residues long. V dropped 6 bases and J dropped 9 bases, with 10 bases sitting between them. CDR3 amino acids: CASTVGAEQFF. The CDR3 DNA is TGCGCCAGCACGGTTGGGGCTGAGCAGTTCTTC.

The genes are TRBV20-1 and TRBJ2-3; 7 bases line up with TRBD2. The CDR3 consists of 15 residues. V lost 6 bases, J lost 3 bases, and 12 bases stayed unmatched. Germline V CDR1 and CDR2: DFQATT, SNEGSKA (reference sequence). CDR3 in DNA: TGCAGTGCAACATGGGCGGGAGCTTGGACAGATACGCAGTATTTT. Translation gives CSATWAGAWTDTQYF.

This clonotype appeared many times. The chain combines TRBV29-1 with TRBJ2-3; D not certain. Per germline, CDR1 SQVTM and CDR2 ANQGSEA. Trimming removed 3 bases at V and 2 bases at J, with 6 bases between. This CDR3 region has 12 residues. In DNA, the CDR3 is TGCAGCGTTGAGGTATACACAGATACGCAGTATTTT. This encodes CSVEVYTDTQYF.

This clonotype came up many times. The chain couples TRBV12-3 or TRBV12-4 to TRBJ1-1; 7 nucleotides align to TRBD1. Trimming took 0 bases from V and 8 from J; bases not matched to a gene: 3. There are 13 residues in the CDR3. Here the CDR3 reads CASSLAGTAEAFF. In DNA, the CDR3 is TGTGCCAGCAGTTTAGCGGGGACAGCAGAAGCTTTCTTT.

This clonotype was picked up many times. The CDR3 DNA reads TGTGCCAGTACTAGCGGGAAGGGCACCGGGGAGCTGTTTTTT. Translation: CASTSGKGTGELFF. The chain joins TRBV2 to TRBJ2-2; 10 nucleotides match TRBD2. This CDR3 region has 14 residues. The V gene end was trimmed by 9 bases and the J gene end by 4 bases; junction bases not matched to a gene: 5. Germline V gives CDR1 SNHLY, CDR2 FYNNEI.

The chain employs TRBV5-1 and TRBJ2-5; 11 bases are a match to TRBD2. With 0 bases clipped from V and 1 base from J, the junction kept 8 bases outside the gene matches. The germline V gene has CDR1 SGHRS and CDR2 YFSETQ. The CDR3 is made up of 18 amino acids. DNA for the CDR3: TGCGCCAGCAGCTTGGTTGGCCTAGCGGGAGGCTTCCAAGAGACCCAGTACTTC. This codes for CASSLVGLAGGFQETQYF.

The table lists this clonotype with a few counts. The rearrangement links TRBV24-1 to TRBJ1-2; 7 bases line up with TRBD1. The ends lost 4 bases at V and 4 bases at J; junction bases unmatched: 11. This CDR3 has 16 residues. Germline assignment: CDR1 KGHDR and CDR2 SFDVKD. The CDR3 DNA follows: TGTGCCACCAGTGACTCCCGACAGGGTTTAGGCTATGGCTACACCTTC. It translates to CATSDSRQGLGYGYTF.

V gene TRBV3-1 combines with J gene TRBJ2-1; 8 bases are a match to TRBD2. In germline, CDR1 is LGHDT, CDR2 YNNKEL (reference sequence). The CDR3 length is 14 residues. Trimming took 0 bases from V and 12 from J; bases not matched to a gene: 7. The CDR3 nucleotides read TGTGCCAGCAGCCAAGAGGTGGGACTAGGGTTGCAGTTCTTC. This encodes CASSQEVGLGLQFF.

Many counts were recorded for this clonotype. This rearrangement joins TRBV20-1 to TRBJ2-3; 11 bases line up with TRBD2. The CDR3 length is 15 residues. Germline assignment: CDR1 DFQATT and CDR2 SNEGSKA (reference sequence). V lost 5 bases, J lost 3 bases, and 7 bases stayed unmatched. The CDR3 protein is CSAQTSGALTDTQYF. The CDR3 nucleotides read TGCAGTGCTCAGACTAGCGGGGCACTTACAGATACGCAGTATTTT.

This chain uses TRBV30 with TRBJ1-2; 7 nucleotides line up with TRBD1. The CDR3 has 14 residues. Germline V gene sequence: CDR1 GTSNPN, CDR2 SVGIG (reference sequence). Losses at the gene ends were 0 bases for V and 6 bases for J; bases not matched to a gene: 7. The CDR3 DNA reads TGTGCCTGGAGTGTACGCGGCAGGGGGAATGGCTACACCTTC. Residues: CAWSVRGRGNGYTF.

A few counts support this clonotype. The chain combines TRBV24-1 with TRBJ2-2; 8 nucleotides match TRBD2. From germline, CDR1 is KGHDR and CDR2 SFDVKD. CDR3 length: 17 amino acids. The junction had 2 bases not matched to a gene; V was cut back by 0 bases and J by 0 bases. This chain's CDR3 is CATSDLHGRANTGELFF. In nucleotides, the CDR3 is TGTGCCACCAGTGATTTGCACGGGAGGGCGAACACCGGGGAGCTGTTTTTT.

The J gene is TRBJ2-7, the V gene TRBV27; D not certain. The CDR3 runs to 14 residues. Germline CDR1 MNHEY, CDR2 SMNVEV (reference sequence). V was cut by 2 bases and J by 0 bases, with 8 bases left in between. The CDR3 spells CASSLIPTSYEQYF. As DNA, the CDR3 is TGTGCCAGCAGTTTAATACCCACCTCCTACGAGCAGTACTTC.